The sequence of this T cell receptor (beta chain) was determined in a study of tumor-infiltrating lymphocytes in primary liver carcinoma. Researchers drew blood RNA from unsorted whole blood and extracted germline DNA as well. This clonotype was recorded once. Being one base from a much bigger clone, this may be a read error. The CDR3 carries no conserved terminal phenylalanine or tryptophan, so it likely arises from a read error. With around 490 ng total RNA as template and a constant-region primer, TCR beta cDNA was made. ARM-PCR was slightly modified, and three nested multiplex PCR rounds with it gave rise to the TCR beta libraries. A C-beta reverse primer was combined with TRBV1-TRBV30 forward primers in the first two PCR rounds, and each round had approximately 9 cycles. A single record per CDR3 protein comes from TCRdb applying MiXCR to the multiplex PCR reads. The table lists 300,000 to 350,000 distinct CDR3 sequences, about two thirds of them singletons, with roughly 6% in the top ten.

The CDR3 is made up of 13 amino acids. V lost 7 bases, J lost 8 bases, and 17 bases lay in between. In germline, CDR1 is MNHNY, CDR2 SVGAGI (reference sequence). The receptor's source is a man aged 40-50 years with primary liver carcinoma and hepatitis B virus infection. The source material was peripheral blood. The chain joins TRBV6-6 to TRBJ1-2, with unresolved D. The CDR3 is CASTSDRGLGYTL. For the CDR3, the DNA is TGTGCCAGCACCTCGGACCGGGGATTGGGCTACACCCTC.